The 10 T cell receptor beta chains presented below share a single source sample, sequenced in a study of blood T cell repertoires in COVID-19. The repertoire was sequenced with immunoSEQ multiplex PCR; TCRdb's copy has only in-frame clones and lacks some. The sample has 160,000 or so clones, approximately 85% seen once. The material sequenced was peripheral blood. The receptors here all came from a man aged 55 to 70 with active or convalescent COVID-19.

In this sample, this clone turned up once. The chain joins TRBV28 to TRBJ1-1; tentative D call: TRBD1 (6 bases). Trimming took off 10 bases at V and 4 bases at J, with 16 bases between the two ends. The CDR3 totals 13 residues. CDR1 is MDHEN and CDR2 is SYDVKM in the germline V gene. The CDR3 DNA reads as TGTGCCACCCACCAACAGGGCGCCACTGAAGCTTTCTTT. Encoded protein: CATHQQGATEAFF.

This chain links TRBV19 with TRBJ2-1; D possibly corresponds to TRBD2 (5 bases). This CDR3 comprises 16 residues. Trimming took 7 bases from V and 5 from J, leaving 21 bases between them. CDR1 and CDR2 (germline): LNHDA, SQIVND (reference sequence). The CDR3, as DNA: TGTGCCAGTACCGCCGCGGCTAGCCCGAATAACAATGAGCAGTTCTTC. Protein: CASTAAASPNNNEQFF.

This chain links TRBV7-9 with TRBJ1-1, with 8 positions matching TRBD1. The CDR3 loop spans 13 amino acids. Trimming at V came to 11 bases and at J to 4 bases, leaving 9 bases not matched to a gene. Germline CDR1 is SEHNR and CDR2 is FQNEAQ (reference sequence). CDR3 in DNA: TGTGCCGGAGACAGGGGCGTCGGCACTGAAGCTTTCTTT. Residues: CAGDRGVGTEAFF.

This clone was observed a few times. The rearrangement joins TRBV7-2 to TRBJ2-7; possible D gene TRBD1, 5 bases. Germline V CDR1 and CDR2: SGHTA, FQGNSA. This CDR3 is 14 amino acids long. The V end lost 0 bases, the J end lost 5 bases, and 11 bases lay between the germline ends. The chain's CDR3 is CASSLAHWGDEQYF. CDR3 sequence (DNA): TGTGCCAGCAGCTTAGCGCACTGGGGCGACGAGCAGTACTTC.

The chain joins TRBV5-4 to TRBJ1-2; 12 bases map to TRBD1. Germline CDR1 reads SGHNT; CDR2 reads YYREEE (reference sequence). The V and J ends lost 2 bases and 8 bases, in that order; junction bases with no gene match: 7. The CDR3 is made up of 15 amino acids. The CDR3 here is CASSLTLGTGGGYTF. The CDR3 DNA sequence: TGTGCCAGCAGCTTAACATTAGGGACAGGGGGCGGCTACACCTTC. The full variable domain, in which reference TRBV5-4 and TRBJ1-2 provide the parts outside the CDR3, is ETGVTQSPTHLIKTRGQQVTLRCSSQSGHNTVSWYQQALGQGPQFIFQYYREEENGRGNFPPRFSGLQFPNYSSELNVNALELDDSALYLCASSLTLGTGGGYTFGSGTRLTVV.

This clone was found once. This chain connects TRBV28 to TRBJ1-2; possibly TRBD1 for D (5 bases). Trimming shortened V by 3 bases and J by 4 bases, and 12 bases separated the two germline ends. The CDR3 is 14 amino acids. Per germline, CDR1 MDHEN and CDR2 SYDVKM. The CDR3 spells CASSFFGASYGYTF. CDR3 DNA sequence: TGTGCCAGCAGTTTTTTTGGGGCTAGCTATGGCTACACCTTC.

The genes are TRBV6-5 and TRBJ2-7; TRBD1 is a possible D gene (6 bases). Germline V CDR1 and CDR2: MNHEY, SVGAGI. V lost 8 bases and J lost 5, with 16 bases in between. The CDR3 consists of 13 residues. The CDR3 coding sequence is TGTGCCAGCCGTCTACAGGGTTGGGACGAGCAGTACTTC. This sequence encodes CASRLQGWDEQYF.

The rearrangement links TRBV6-5 to TRBJ2-7; no clear D. The CDR3 length is 12 residues. CDR1 is MNHEY and CDR2 is SVGAGI in the germline V gene. V lost 4 bases, J lost 7 bases, and 11 bases lay in between. Here the CDR3 reads CASSSRFGEQYF. For the CDR3, the DNA is TGTGCCAGCAGTTCCCGTTTCGGGGAGCAGTACTTC.

The V gene is TRBV6-5, the J gene TRBJ1-2; 7 bases align to TRBD1. Germline V lookup: CDR1 MNHEY, CDR2 SVGAGI. The CDR3 sequence is 13 residues long. V trimming: 6 bases; J trimming: 8 bases; junction bases outside the gene matches: 9. The chain's CDR3 is CASSRDRDGGYTF. CDR3 DNA: TGTGCCAGCAGCCGTGACAGGGACGGCGGCTACACCTTC.

This clone occurred once. The chain recombines TRBV27 with TRBJ2-7; maybe TRBD2 (6 bases). This CDR3 has 16 residues. V dropped 3 bases and J dropped 3 bases, with 18 bases sitting between them. Germline assignment: CDR1 MNHEY and CDR2 SMNVEV (reference sequence). CDR3 in amino acids: CASSLIAVRVGYEQYF. CDR3 in DNA: TGTGCCAGCAGTTTGATAGCGGTCCGGGTCGGCTACGAGCAGTACTTC.